The 20 T cell receptor beta chains reported below all come from one sample, sequenced in a study of shared clonotypes between healthy human individuals (dated by TCRdb to the early 2020s). The library relied on the immunoSEQ multiplex PCR assay. Entries here come from immuneACCESS through TCRdb and include only in-frame sequences with V and J called. Some clones fail to appear in such tables; in the studies checked, an unresolved V gene covers under half of the shortfall, and the cause of the remainder is unknown. Across this sample there are over a million clones, with 78% seen only once. The ten top clones hold 0.5% to 0.65% of the sample. What was sequenced was memory CD4+ T cells from PBMCs. This specimen's cell subset or site label, per the study, means: CD45RA-negative fraction. The receptors derive from a man aged 18 to 29 in good health. Some clones in this sample may be carry-over from other donors' samples.

The V and J genes are TRBV15 and TRBJ1-5; the D gene is possibly TRBD1 (5 bases). Germline V lookup: CDR1 LNHNV, CDR2 YYDKDF (reference sequence). The CDR3 covers 16 residues. Trimming left V 1 base short and J 6 bases short, with 16 bases between. Here the CDR3 reads CATSRARDASGQPQHF. The CDR3, as DNA: TGTGCCACCAGCAGAGCTCGGGACGCGTCGGGTCAGCCCCAGCATTTT.

J is TRBJ1-4 and V is TRBV7-8; D is possibly TRBD1 (6 bases). Trimming took 5 bases from V and 6 from J, leaving 16 bases between them. This CDR3 contains 15 residues. Germline assignment: CDR1 SGHVS and CDR2 FQNEAQ. The CDR3 sequence: CASSLAGGAYEKLFF. The CDR3 coding sequence is TGTGCCAGCAGCCTCGCGGGGGGGGCTTATGAAAAACTGTTTTTT.

In this sample, this clone turned up a few times. In the same sample, other DNA sequences code for this CDR3. The chain joins TRBV5-1 to TRBJ1-4; 7 positions agree with TRBD1. The germline V gene encodes CDR1 SGHRS and CDR2 YFSETQ. The junction had 5 bases not matched to a gene; V was cut back by 4 bases and J by 5 bases. The CDR3 is 14 residues long. In DNA form, the CDR3 reads TGCGCCAGCAGCCCCCGGGACAGCAATGAAAAACTGTTTTTT. Its protein product is CASSPRDSNEKLFF. The full variable domain, in which reference TRBV5-1 and TRBJ1-4 provide the parts outside the CDR3, is KAGVTQTPRYLIKTRGQQVTLSCSPISGHRSVSWYQQTPGQGLQFLFEYFSETQRNKGNFPGRFSGRQFSNSRSEMNVSTLELGDSALYLCASSPRDSNEKLFFGSGTQLSVL.

This clone showed up just a few times. The genes are TRBV7-6 and TRBJ1-2; D is perhaps TRBD1 (5 bases). V gave up 1 base and J gave up 7 bases, with 13 bases separating them. The CDR3 runs to 14 residues. Germline-derived CDR1 and CDR2 are SGHVS and FNYEAQ. This chain's CDR3 is CASSLEPGAGGYTF. DNA for the CDR3: TGTGCCAGCAGCTTAGAGCCCGGGGCGGGTGGCTACACCTTC.

The rearrangement joins TRBV5-1 to TRBJ2-7; TRBD2 matches at 7 bases. This CDR3 is built from 13 residues. Germline CDR1 and CDR2: SGHRS and YFSETQ. V trimming: 4 bases; J trimming: 2 bases; junction bases outside the gene matches: 3. The CDR3 is CASSPGGTYEQYF. CDR3 bases: TGCGCCAGCAGCCCGGGAGGCACCTACGAGCAGTACTTC.

The chain has TRBV27 and TRBJ1-1; tentative D call: TRBD1 (6 bases). Trimming removed 4 bases from V and 3 bases from J, with 12 bases in between. The V gene's germline CDR1 is MNHEY and CDR2 SMNVEV (reference sequence). This CDR3 is 14 amino acids long. CDR3 sequence (DNA): TGTGCCAGCAGTTCTAGGGGGGGGTACACTGAAGCTTTCTTT. Translated, it gives CASSSRGGYTEAFF.

In regard to this clone: This specimen includes other DNA sequences encoding the same CDR3. This chain joins TRBV28 and TRBJ1-1; no definite D call. CDR3 length equals 13 residues. In germline, CDR1 is MDHEN, CDR2 SYDVKM. With 5 bases removed from V and 1 base from J, the gap between germline ends came to 8 bases. The CDR3 bases are TGTGCCAGCAGTCCAACAGCGAACACTGAAGCTTTCTTT. It specifies CASSPTANTEAFF.

The genes are TRBV5-1 and TRBJ2-5; D remains unclear. V was clipped by 2 bases and J by 4 bases, with 18 bases between them. Germline lookup yields CDR1 SGHRS and CDR2 YFSETQ. This CDR3 region has 16 residues. The CDR3 coding sequence is TGCGCCAGCAGCTTAATGTCAGCCCCCCCGCGAGAGACCCAGTACTTC. This sequence encodes CASSLMSAPPRETQYF.

This clone came up once. This chain connects TRBV2 to TRBJ2-1, with D perhaps TRBD1 or TRBD2 (5 bases each). The V end lost 0 bases, the J end lost 12 bases, and 12 bases lay between the germline ends. Germline loops: CDR1 SNHLY, CDR2 FYNNEI. The CDR3 has 13 amino acids. CDR3 nucleotide sequence: TGTGCCAGCAGTGAAGCGGTTGGGGGTGCGCAGTTCTTC. This encodes CASSEAVGGAQFF. The full variable domain, completed using reference TRBV2 and TRBJ2-1, is EPEVTQTPSHQVTQMGQEVILRCVPISNHLYFYWYRQILGQKVEFLVSFYNNEISEKSEIFDDQFSVERPDGSNFTLKIRSTKLEDSAMYFCASSEAVGGAQFFGPGTRLTVL.

This chain uses TRBV28 with TRBJ2-5; the D gene is possibly TRBD1 (6 bases). Trimming removed 6 bases at V and 1 base at J, with 18 bases between. The CDR3 has 16 residues. CDR1 is MDHEN, CDR2 SYDVKM, per germline. In DNA, the CDR3 is TGTGCCAGCAGACCCAACTGGGGGCAGACCCAAGAGACCCAGTACTTC. This sequence encodes CASRPNWGQTQETQYF.

This chain joins TRBV5-1 and TRBJ2-3; tentatively, D is TRBD2 (6 bases). Germline V lookup: CDR1 SGHRS, CDR2 YFSETQ. The CDR3 is made up of 15 amino acids. Trimming removed 0 bases from V and 2 bases from J, with 10 bases in between. The CDR3 DNA sequence: TGCGCCAGCAGCTTGGTTAGCGGCACCACAGATACGCAGTATTTT. Its protein product is CASSLVSGTTDTQYF.

This clone was found a few times. The same CDR3 can be traced to other DNA sequences in this sample. This chain connects TRBV5-1 to TRBJ1-3; maybe TRBD1 (5 bases). The CDR3 has 14 amino acids. V was shortened by 1 base and J by 1 base, with 6 bases between the two germline ends. Germline V CDR1 and CDR2: SGHRS, YFSETQ. The CDR3 region has the DNA TGCGCCAGCAGCTTGTGGGGGTCTGGAAACACCATATATTTT. Amino acids: CASSLWGSGNTIYF.

The chain couples TRBV15 to TRBJ1-1; D is unclear. V was cut by 0 bases and J by 1 base, with 12 bases left in between. This CDR3 contains 16 residues. Looked up from germline, CDR1 is LNHNV and CDR2 is YYDKDF (reference sequence). The CDR3 DNA follows: TGTGCCACCAGCAGAGAAGGTGACGTGGGGAACACTGAAGCTTTCTTT. This sequence encodes CATSREGDVGNTEAFF. The full variable domain, with the rest looked up from reference TRBV15 and TRBJ1-1, is DAMVIQNPRYQVTQFGKPVTLSCSQTLNHNVMYWYQQKSSQAPKLLFHYYDKDFNNEADTPDNFQSRRPNTSFCFLDIRSPGLGDTAMYLCATSREGDVGNTEAFFGQGTRLTVV.

Of note for this clone: A much larger clone is a single base away; this may be a read error. The chain joins TRBV30 to TRBJ2-5, with D perhaps matching TRBD2 (5 bases). The end of the DNA is better explained by TRBJ2-7, so the J call may be wrong. CDR3 length: 13 amino acids. Germline lookup yields CDR1 GTSNPN and CDR2 SVGIG (reference sequence). CDR3 loop: CARSETRADEQYF. CDR3 bases: TGTGCCAGATCCGAGACAAGAGCGGACGAGCAGTACTTC.

This sequence joins TRBV18 and TRBJ2-7; 9 bases are shared with TRBD1. The trim removed 3 bases at V and 4 bases at J, leaving 7 bases unmatched. Germline V gene data show CDR1 as KGHSH and CDR2 as LQKENI. The CDR3 is 15 amino acids. The chain's CDR3 is CASSPMRDRGYEQYF. CDR3 bases: TGTGCCAGCTCACCCATGCGTGACAGGGGGTACGAGCAGTACTTC.

This clone occurred once. The chain carries TRBV28 and TRBJ1-5; the D is unclear. Per germline, CDR1 MDHEN and CDR2 SYDVKM. This CDR3 contains 13 residues. CDR3 amino acids: CRAGPVADQPQHF. The CDR3 DNA reads TGTAGAGCGGGCCCTGTGGCAGATCAGCCCCAGCATTTT.

This chain links TRBV11-1 with TRBJ2-7; a weak D match, TRBD2 (5 bases). V was shortened by 1 base and J by 3 bases, with 10 bases between the two germline ends. Germline V gene lookup returns CDR1 SGHAT and CDR2 FQDESV (reference sequence). CDR3 size: 14 residues. In DNA, the CDR3 is TGTGCCAGCAGCTTAGGCCCGGGGAACTACGAGCAGTACTTC. Protein product: CASSLGPGNYEQYF.

This chain joins TRBV10-3 and TRBJ2-3; no firm D call. The CDR3 spans 13 residues. Germline lookup yields CDR1 ENHRY and CDR2 SYGVKD. The V gene lost 0 bases and the J gene lost 6 bases, with 7 bases spanning the gap. The CDR3 region has the DNA TGTGCCATCAGTGAGTCGATCTGGGATACGCAGTATTTT. It codes for CAISESIWDTQYF.

V gene TRBV7-7 combines with J gene TRBJ2-1; 9 positions match TRBD1. CDR3 length equals 15 residues. The junction had 8 bases not matched to a gene; V was cut back by 5 bases and J by 6 bases. CDR1 is SSHAT and CDR2 is FNYEAQ in the germline V gene (reference sequence). DNA of the CDR3: TGTGCCAGCAGCCCTTACAGGGGGCGAAGCAATGAGCAGTTCTTC. Its translation: CASSPYRGRSNEQFF. Full variable domain (missing parts from reference TRBV7-7 and TRBJ2-1): GAGVSQSPRYKVTKRGQDVTLRCDPISSHATLYWYQQALGQGPEFLTYFNYEAQPDKSGLPSDRFSAERPEGSISTLTIQRTEQRDSAMYRCASSPYRGRSNEQFFGPGTRLTVL.

CDR3 residues: CASSLYGAHYGYTF. CDR3 in DNA: TGTGCCAGCAGCTTGTATGGGGCCCACTATGGCTACACCTTC. The chain links TRBV5-4 to TRBJ1-2; a possible D gene is TRBD1 (5 bases). V shed 1 base and J shed 3 bases, with 10 bases lying between them. Germline V gene sequence: CDR1 SGHNT, CDR2 YYREEE (reference sequence). The CDR3 extends over 14 amino acids.